This T cell receptor beta chain was identified in a study of blood T cell repertoires in COVID-19. The length of the CDR3 is 14 residues. Looked up from germline, CDR1 is MDHEN and CDR2 is SYDVKM. Trimming stripped 4 bases from V and 7 bases from J, with 11 bases between. Assay used: immunoSEQ multiplex PCR; TCRdb lists only in-frame clones, some missing. The data show under 95,000 clones, 65% to 80% seen once. V is TRBV28 and J is TRBJ1-6, with D possibly matching TRBD1 (6 bases). This sequence originates from a man between 65 and 85 years old with acute or convalescent COVID-19. Sequenced: peripheral blood. The CDR3 reads CASSWTELNSPLHF. DNA for the CDR3: TGTGCCAGCAGTTGGACAGAGTTGAATTCACCCCTCCACTTT.